These T cell receptor beta chains were read from a single sample in a study of control samples from healthy donors and cancer patients. Repertoires were generated with immunoSEQ multiplex PCR, while TCRdb's copy carries only in-frame clones and drops some. In the table there are about 140,000 clones, about 90% of which are singletons. The sequencing input was blood. All receptors come from a man between 18 and 35 years old in good health. Each CDR3 is given with its conserved first and last residue. Fields, in order: clone size, J gene, D gene, V gene, CDR3 DNA, CDR3 protein. The D gene is left open where the match is weak. The size entry is marked missing in some rows and otherwise reads once, few, many or a size class.

abundance: .
j_gene: TRBJ1-3
d_gene: .
v_gene: TRBV10-3
CDR3nt: TGTGCCATCATCCGGGACTTGAACTCTGGAAACACCATATATTTT
CDR3aa: CAIIRDLNSGNTIYF

abundance: few
j_gene: TRBJ1-1
d_gene: .
v_gene: TRBV7-2
CDR3nt: TGTGCCAGCAGCTTGTTGGGACCGAACACTGAAGCTTTCTTT
CDR3aa: CASSLLGPNTEAFF

abundance: once
j_gene: TRBJ2-7
d_gene: TRBD1
v_gene: TRBV5-8
CDR3nt: TGTGCCAGCAGCTTGCACGGACAGGCCCAGTACTTC
CDR3aa: CASSLHGQAQYF

abundance: .
j_gene: TRBJ2-1
d_gene: TRBD2
v_gene: TRBV7-2
CDR3nt: TGTGCCAGCCGCGAGGGCGGGACTAGCGGGGACCATTACAATGAGCAGTTCTTC
CDR3aa: CASREGGTSGDHYNEQFF

abundance: .
j_gene: TRBJ1-2
d_gene: .
v_gene: TRBV3-1/TRBV3-2
CDR3nt: TGTGCCAGCAGCCCTCCCGTTCGGGGGCCCGGCTACACCTTC
CDR3aa: CASSPPVRGPGYTF

abundance: .
j_gene: TRBJ2-5
d_gene: TRBD1
v_gene: TRBV6-2/TRBV6-3
CDR3nt: TGTGCCAGCAGCCGGACAGGGTTAGAGACCCAGTACTTC
CDR3aa: CASSRTGLETQYF

abundance: once
j_gene: TRBJ1-6
d_gene: TRBD1
v_gene: TRBV19
CDR3nt: TGTGCCAGTAGTACGGACAGGGTTGATTCACCCCTCCACTTT
CDR3aa: CASSTDRVDSPLHF

abundance: .
j_gene: TRBJ1-5
d_gene: .
v_gene: TRBV12-5
CDR3nt: TGTGCTAGTGGTTTCGGGGGAGACCAGCCCCAGCATTTT
CDR3aa: CASGFGGDQPQHF

abundance: once
j_gene: TRBJ1-2
d_gene: TRBD1
v_gene: TRBV14
CDR3nt: TGTGCCAGCAGCCAACAGGGGGCATATGGCTACACCTTC
CDR3aa: CASSQQGAYGYTF

abundance: .
j_gene: TRBJ2-6
d_gene: .
v_gene: TRBV4-1
CDR3nt: TGCGCCAGCAGCCAAGTATTTGGGTCTGGGGCCAACGTCCTGACTTTC
CDR3aa: CASSQVFGSGANVLTF

abundance: .
j_gene: TRBJ2-7
d_gene: .
v_gene: TRBV10-3
CDR3nt: TGTGCCATCAGTGAGTCAGCGGTTCGGCAGCCCTACGAGCAGTACTTC
CDR3aa: CAISESAVRQPYEQYF

abundance: .
j_gene: TRBJ2-2
d_gene: .
v_gene: TRBV9
CDR3nt: TGTGCCAGCAGCGTAGGATGGGGCCCGGGCACCGGGGAGCTGTTTTTT
CDR3aa: CASSVGWGPGTGELFF

abundance: .
j_gene: TRBJ1-4
d_gene: .
v_gene: TRBV5-6
CDR3nt: TGTGCCAGCAGCTTGGTGGCTGCCGCCCAGTTAGAAAAACTGTTTTTT
CDR3aa: CASSLVAAAQLEKLFF

abundance: .
j_gene: TRBJ1-2
d_gene: .
v_gene: TRBV28
CDR3nt: TGTGCCAGCAGTTACACAGTGGAAATAGAAGCCCCGGGCTACACCTTC
CDR3aa: CASSYTVEIEAPGYTF

abundance: .
j_gene: TRBJ1-4
d_gene: .
v_gene: TRBV23-1
CDR3nt: TGCGCCAGCAGCTGTTGGGAGGGAACAACTAATGAAAAACTGTTTTTT
CDR3aa: CASSCWEGTTNEKLFF

abundance: .
j_gene: TRBJ1-1
d_gene: .
v_gene: TRBV6-6
CDR3nt: TGTGCCAGCAGCCGTCTCAAAACACGAAACACTGAAGCTTTCTTT
CDR3aa: CASSRLKTRNTEAFF

abundance: .
j_gene: TRBJ2-1
d_gene: .
v_gene: TRBV10-3
CDR3nt: TGTGCCATCAGTGAGCCAGGGGATGAGCAGTTCTTC
CDR3aa: CAISEPGDEQFF

abundance: .
j_gene: TRBJ1-2
d_gene: TRBD1
v_gene: TRBV18
CDR3nt: TGTGCCAGCTCACCACCAACAGGGGGCCATGGCTACACCTTC
CDR3aa: CASSPPTGGHGYTF

abundance: .
j_gene: TRBJ2-7
d_gene: .
v_gene: TRBV7-8
CDR3nt: TGTGCCAGCAGCTCCAGAGACCGGGACAAGACCTACGAGCAGTACTTC
CDR3aa: CASSSRDRDKTYEQYF

abundance: .
j_gene: TRBJ2-1
d_gene: .
v_gene: TRBV3-1/TRBV3-2
CDR3nt: TGTGCCAGCAGTCCCGACACCTCCTCCTACAATGAGCAGTTCTTC
CDR3aa: CASSPDTSSYNEQFF

abundance: .
j_gene: TRBJ1-5
d_gene: TRBD1
v_gene: TRBV6-6
CDR3nt: TGTGCCAGCAGCTCGGGACAGTCTCAGCCCCAGCATTTT
CDR3aa: CASSSGQSQPQHF

abundance: .
j_gene: TRBJ1-4
d_gene: .
v_gene: TRBV19
CDR3nt: TGTGCCAGTTGGCCCGGCAGAAGCCTTAATGAAAAACTGTTTTTT
CDR3aa: CASWPGRSLNEKLFF

abundance: .
j_gene: TRBJ2-3
d_gene: TRBD2
v_gene: TRBV5-4
CDR3nt: TGTGCCAGCAGCTCCTACCTAGCGGGAGTCACAGATACGCAGTATTTT
CDR3aa: CASSSYLAGVTDTQYF

abundance: .
j_gene: TRBJ2-1
d_gene: TRBD2
v_gene: TRBV29-1
CDR3nt: TGCAGCGCTTCTGGGGGGGCCTACAATGAGCAGTTCTTC
CDR3aa: CSASGGAYNEQFF

abundance: once
j_gene: TRBJ2-1
d_gene: .
v_gene: TRBV6-4
CDR3nt: TGTGCCAGCAGTGTCAACCAGCACAATGAGCAGTTCTTC
CDR3aa: CASSVNQHNEQFF

abundance: .
j_gene: TRBJ2-3
d_gene: .
v_gene: TRBV5-1
CDR3nt: TGCGCCAGCAGCCAAACTCATTCTGCAGATACGCAGTATTTT
CDR3aa: CASSQTHSADTQYF

abundance: once
j_gene: TRBJ1-3
d_gene: .
v_gene: TRBV15
CDR3nt: TGTGCCACCAGCAGAGACAGGTCCGAAACCATATATTTT
CDR3aa: CATSRDRSETIYF

abundance: .
j_gene: TRBJ2-7
d_gene: .
v_gene: TRBV7-9
CDR3nt: TGTGCCAGCAGCGGGGGGTCCCACGAGCAGTACTTC
CDR3aa: CASSGGSHEQYF

abundance: few
j_gene: TRBJ2-5
d_gene: .
v_gene: TRBV19
CDR3nt: TGTGCCAGTAGTATCAGGGTCGAGCTAGGAGAGACCCAGTACTTC
CDR3aa: CASSIRVELGETQYF

abundance: .
j_gene: TRBJ2-5
d_gene: .
v_gene: TRBV10-3
CDR3nt: TGTGCCATCAAGGTGTCGGTGTACCAAGAGACCCAGTACTTC
CDR3aa: CAIKVSVYQETQYF

abundance: .
j_gene: TRBJ1-2
d_gene: .
v_gene: TRBV5-6
CDR3nt: TGTGCCAGCAGCTTCACGGAGAGCTATGGCTACACCTTC
CDR3aa: CASSFTESYGYTF

abundance: .
j_gene: TRBJ1-2
d_gene: TRBD1
v_gene: TRBV5-1
CDR3nt: TGCGCCAGCAGCTTTAAGGGCCCGGGGACAGGGGAAGAGTATCGCTATGGCTACACCTTC
CDR3aa: CASSFKGPGTGEEYRYGYTF

abundance: .
j_gene: TRBJ2-5
d_gene: .
v_gene: TRBV7-2
CDR3nt: TGTGCCAGCAGCTTGGACAGAAAAGAGACCCAGTACTTC
CDR3aa: CASSLDRKETQYF

abundance: once
j_gene: TRBJ2-7
d_gene: .
v_gene: TRBV3-1/TRBV3-2
CDR3nt: TGTGCCAGCAGCAAATTTGGAGGGAGTGAGCACGAGCAGTACTTC
CDR3aa: CASSKFGGSEHEQYF

abundance: few
j_gene: TRBJ1-5
d_gene: .
v_gene: TRBV4-3
CDR3nt: TGCGCCAGCAGCCAAGGGATAGGCAATAGCAATCAGCCCCAGCATTTT
CDR3aa: CASSQGIGNSNQPQHF

abundance: .
j_gene: TRBJ2-7
d_gene: .
v_gene: TRBV6-5
CDR3nt: TGTGCCAGCAGTTACTCGTACCCCTTTGGGGAGCAGTACTTC
CDR3aa: CASSYSYPFGEQYF

abundance: .
j_gene: TRBJ2-2
d_gene: .
v_gene: TRBV7-9
CDR3nt: TGTGCCAGCAGCCTTAGTCCCGGGGAGCTGTTTTTT
CDR3aa: CASSLSPGELFF

abundance: .
j_gene: TRBJ2-5
d_gene: TRBD2
v_gene: TRBV19
CDR3nt: TGTGCCAGTAGTATTTCGGGGGGACAAGAGACCCAGTACTTC
CDR3aa: CASSISGGQETQYF

abundance: .
j_gene: TRBJ2-7
d_gene: TRBD2
v_gene: TRBV13
CDR3nt: TGTGCCAGCAGATTGGCGGGGGATACCTACGAGCAGTACTTC
CDR3aa: CASRLAGDTYEQYF

abundance: .
j_gene: TRBJ2-4
d_gene: .
v_gene: TRBV3-1/TRBV3-2
CDR3nt: TGTGCCAGCAGCCGGCGGGACCTAGCCAAAAACATTCAGTACTTC
CDR3aa: CASSRRDLAKNIQYF